The text below deals with one TCR beta chain. Its antigen is not identified. TCR beta CDR3 amplification used RNA transcripts. HTBI-primed RT-PCR formed the first round, and a multiplex PCR formed the second. Each CDR3 protein is one row after TCRdb ran MiXCR on the multiplex PCR reads. This sample has some 380,000 distinct CDR3 sequences, with less than 20% found just once. This sample was included in a study of Graves' ophthalmopathy and Graves' hyperthyroidism. Study outcomes and limitations: The model's ophthalmopathy progression predictions had just under 71% sensitivity and over 72% specificity.

This CDR3 spans 21 amino acids. Trimming cost V 2 bases and J 0 bases; bases outside gene matches: 13. In germline, CDR1 is SQVTM, CDR2 ANQGSEA. A follow-up of 18 months without ophthalmopathy meant that hyperthyroidism was stable. Other autoimmune diseases, uncontrolled infections, pregnancy or lactation led to the exclusion of patients. The source of the PBMCs was approximately 10 ml of fresh peripheral blood. The rearrangement links TRBV29-1 to TRBJ2-6, with 13 bases identical to TRBD2. The clonotype comes from a woman between 18 and 29 years old with stable Graves' hyperthyroidism. The specimen was peripheral blood. The CDR3 nucleotides read TGCAGCGTTGAATTCCTCCCCACTAGCGGGGGGGCCTCCTCTGGGGCCAACGTCCTGACTTTC. Translation gives CSVEFLPTSGGASSGANVLTF.